The 31 T cell receptor beta chains reported below all come from one sample, sequenced in a study of response to subunit inactivated influenza vaccine. TCRdb redid the calling of the RT-PCR reads with MiXCR, one entry per CDR3 protein. The sample holds a few hundred thousand distinct CDR3 sequences, around 15% seen once. The sample here was PBMCs from blood, taken 12 days after vaccination. These receptors were collected from a man in his forties or fifties who received an inactivated influenza vaccine.

The chain couples TRBV3-1 to TRBJ2-3, with 7 bases that match TRBD2. There are 14 residues in the CDR3. Germline-derived CDR1 and CDR2 are LGHDT and YNNKEL (reference sequence). The V segment lost 3 bases and the J segment 4 bases; nucleotides outside the gene matches: 4. Here the CDR3 reads CASSHAGEPDTQYF. CDR3 nucleotide sequence: TGTGCCAGCAGCCATGCGGGGGAGCCAGATACGCAGTATTTT.

This clonotype was detected many times. CDR3 loop: CSVVEQSSYNEQFF. CDR3 nucleotide sequence: TGCAGCGTTGTAGAGCAGAGCTCCTACAATGAGCAGTTCTTC. The rearrangement joins TRBV29-1 to TRBJ2-1; D is ambiguous. Germline V gene sequence: CDR1 SQVTM, CDR2 ANQGSEA. The V end was cut by 4 bases, the J end by 0 bases, with 10 bases between. The CDR3 length is 14 residues.

This clonotype was seen ten or more times. The chain joins TRBV12-3 or TRBV12-4 to TRBJ2-6; 7 bases agree with TRBD2. Germline trimming cut 2 bases from V and 4 bases from J; bases unmatched to any gene: 2. The CDR3 has 15 residues. CDR3 protein: CASSLSGAGANVLTF. In DNA form, the CDR3 reads TGTGCCAGCAGTTTAAGCGGGGCCGGGGCCAACGTCCTGACTTTC.

The chain combines TRBV10-3 with TRBJ2-1; D assignment may be TRBD1 or TRBD2 (5 bases each). The germline V gene has CDR1 ENHRY and CDR2 SYGVKD. V was pared by 6 bases and J by 5 bases, with 17 bases between. This CDR3 contains 15 residues. Here the CDR3 DNA reads TGTGCCATCAGAGGGACGGGCGCATTCCACAATGAGCAGTTCTTC. Translating gives CAIRGTGAFHNEQFF.

The CDR3 spells CASTDRDSRTDTQYF. The CDR3 nucleotides are TGCGCCAGCACTGACCGGGACAGCCGCACAGATACGCAGTATTTT. The chain couples TRBV10-2 to TRBJ2-3, with 7 bases identical to TRBD1. This CDR3 spans 15 amino acids. Trimming at V came to 7 bases and at J to 1 base, leaving 8 bases not matched to a gene. CDR1 is WSHSY, CDR2 SAAADI, per germline.

This clonotype was counted at least ten times. The rearrangement uses TRBV20-1 and TRBJ2-3; 7 nucleotides agree with TRBD2. The CDR3 has 15 amino acids. V lost 4 bases and J lost 2; bases outside the gene matches: 9. Per the germline V gene, CDR1 is DFQATT and CDR2 is SNEGSKA (reference sequence). This chain's CDR3 is CSAMEAGSFTDTQYF. As DNA, the CDR3 is TGCAGTGCTATGGAAGCGGGGAGCTTCACAGATACGCAGTATTTT.

This rearrangement joins TRBV7-6 to TRBJ2-3, with D possibly matching TRBD2 (6 bases). The CDR3 has 16 residues. The germline V gene has CDR1 SGHVS and CDR2 FNYEAQ. Trimming stripped 2 bases from V and 1 base from J, with 13 bases between. The CDR3 loop reads CASSLRTGEGTDTQYF. DNA of the CDR3: TGTGCCAGCAGCTTACGGACGGGGGAGGGCACAGATACGCAGTATTTT. Drawing the rest from reference TRBV7-6 and TRBJ2-3, the complete variable domain is GAGVSQSPRYKVTKRGQDVALRCDPISGHVSLYWYRQALGQGPEFLTYFNYEAQQDKSGLPNDRFSAERPEGSISTLTIQRTEQRDSAMYRCASSLRTGEGTDTQYFGPGTRLTVL.

This clonotype showed up just a few times. The V and J genes are TRBV4-3 and TRBJ1-3; no reliable D call. The CDR3 length is 12 residues. The germline CDR1 and CDR2 sequences are LGHNA and YSLEER. V shed 5 bases and J shed 8 bases, with 10 bases lying between them. The CDR3 nucleotides read TGCGCCAGCAGCTACGGGTGGGACACCATATATTTT. Encoded protein: CASSYGWDTIYF.

This clonotype was seen more than once but under ten times. V and J are TRBV5-6 and TRBJ2-1; D is possibly TRBD2 (7 bases). The CDR3 is 15 amino acids. In germline, CDR1 is SGHDT, CDR2 YYEEEE. V shed 0 bases and J shed 9 bases, with 16 bases lying between them. For the CDR3, the DNA is TGTGCCAGCAGCTTGGCCTGGGCGGGGGCAGGTGAGCAGTTCTTC. This gives the protein CASSLAWAGAGEQFF.

The sample holds a few counts of this clonotype. J is TRBJ2-7 and V is TRBV3-1; D possibly corresponds to TRBD2 (7 bases). Germline-derived CDR1 and CDR2 are LGHDT and YNNKEL (reference sequence). Between the trimmed V and J ends, which lost 1 base and 2 bases, there was a span of 15 bases. CDR3 size: 16 residues. CDR3 bases: TGTGCCAGCAGCCAAGTTGGAGGGGAGGGGGCCTACGAGCAGTACTTC. Protein sequence: CASSQVGGEGAYEQYF.

This clonotype has a count of ten or more. CDR3 sequence (DNA): TGTGCCAGCAGTTCCCCTCGGGGACTGTTGAACACTGAAGCTTTCTTT. It encodes CASSSPRGLLNTEAFF. V usage is TRBV12-3 or TRBV12-4 and J usage is TRBJ1-1; weak D call: TRBD1 (5 bases). The V and J ends lost 4 bases and 0 bases respectively, with 15 bases between them. CDR3 length equals 16 residues.

The chain joins TRBV7-2 to TRBJ1-5; no firm D call. Germline values: CDR1 SGHTA, CDR2 FQGNSA. This CDR3 spans 13 amino acids. V was trimmed by 5 bases and J by 6 bases, leaving 11 bases between them. This CDR3 reads CASSARTLQPQHF. CDR3 DNA: TGTGCCAGCAGCGCAAGAACTCTTCAGCCCCAGCATTTT.

With respect to this clonotype: The junction does not match germline at one end; this may be a read error. This chain connects TRBV9 to TRBJ1-2; TRBD1 aligns across 8 bases. Germline V CDR1 and CDR2: SGDLS, YYNGEE. The CDR3 has 12 residues. CDR3 protein: CASSPGTGGAAF. In DNA form, the CDR3 reads TGTGCCAGCAGCCCGGGGACAGGCGGAGCAGCCTTC.

This clonotype was seen at least ten times. CDR3 bases: TGCAGTGCTAGTACCGGGACTAGCGGGAGGGCCGTTTATACCGGGGAGCTGTTTTTT. This gives the protein CSASTGTSGRAVYTGELFF. The chain is built from TRBV20-1 and TRBJ2-2; 16 bases agree with TRBD2. The CDR3 has 19 amino acids. Germline assignment: CDR1 DFQATT and CDR2 SNEGSKA (reference sequence). V lost 3 bases, J lost 5 bases, and 12 bases stayed unmatched.

This clonotype has just a few counts. The V and J genes are TRBV20-1 and TRBJ2-3; 7 bases fit TRBD1. V dropped 0 bases and J dropped 2; count of bases not matched to a gene: 8. The CDR3 has 16 amino acids. Per the germline V gene, CDR1 is DFQATT and CDR2 is SNEGSKA (reference sequence). The CDR3 sequence: CSARDPRQGTTDTQYF. Written as DNA, the CDR3 is TGCAGTGCTAGAGATCCTAGACAGGGAACCACAGATACGCAGTATTTT.

This clonotype has just a few counts. The rearrangement links TRBV5-6 to TRBJ2-3, with a tentative D call TRBD2 (5 bases). The V end was cut by 1 base, the J end by 5 bases, with 14 bases between. Per germline, CDR1 SGHDT and CDR2 YYEEEE. CDR3 length: 15 amino acids. DNA for the CDR3: TGTGCCAGCAGCTTGCTTGAGGGCGGTGGAGATACGCAGTATTTT. As protein: CASSLLEGGGDTQYF.

The chain employs TRBV12-3 or TRBV12-4 and TRBJ2-5; D is undetermined. The V end lost 7 bases, the J end lost 5 bases, and 17 bases lay between the germline ends. This CDR3 has 14 amino acids. CDR3 loop: CASISDLSRETQYF. The DNA of the CDR3 is TGTGCCAGCATCTCGGACCTATCACGGGAGACCCAGTACTTC.

This clonotype was found a few times. The gene calls are TRBV5-1 and TRBJ2-7; D could derive from TRBD1 or TRBD2 (5 bases each). This CDR3 contains 14 residues. V was cut by 3 bases and J by 0 bases, with 10 bases left in between. Germline loops: CDR1 SGHRS, CDR2 YFSETQ. CDR3 sequence: CASSSGRSSYEQYF. The CDR3 region has the DNA TGCGCCAGCAGCTCGGGACGGAGCTCCTACGAGCAGTACTTC.

V usage is TRBV6-1 and J usage is TRBJ1-5; TRBD1 agrees at 9 bases. Trimming took 6 bases from V and 1 from J; bases not matched to a gene: 7. The CDR3 sequence is 16 residues long. Germline-derived CDR1 and CDR2 are MNHNS and SASEGT. CDR3: CASRGQGIVSNQPQHF. The CDR3 region has the DNA TGTGCCAGCAGGGGACAGGGAATTGTGAGCAATCAGCCCCAGCATTTT.

Only a few counts were recorded for this clonotype. The rearrangement links TRBV6-2 or TRBV6-3 to TRBJ2-6; D is uncertain. CDR1 is MNHEY, CDR2 SVGEGT, per germline. Trimming removed 5 bases from V and 0 bases from J, with 8 bases in between. This CDR3 has 15 amino acids. DNA of the CDR3: TGTGCCAGCAGTCCCAGCCACTCTGGGGCCAACGTCCTGACTTTC. This codes for CASSPSHSGANVLTF.

This rearrangement joins TRBV28 to TRBJ1-1; D remains ambiguous. The CDR3 is made up of 13 amino acids. V lost 7 bases and J lost 3, with 12 bases in between. The germline CDR1 and CDR2 sequences are MDHEN and SYDVKM. The CDR3 sequence is CASTPDWDTEAFF. The CDR3 region has the DNA TGTGCCAGCACCCCCGACTGGGACACTGAAGCTTTCTTT. The whole variable domain, filled in from reference TRBV28 and TRBJ1-1, reads DVKVTQSSRYLVKRTGEKVFLECVQDMDHENMFWYRQDPGLGLRLIYFSYDVKMKEKGDIPEGYSVSREKKERFSLILESASTNQTSMYLCASTPDWDTEAFFGQGTRLTVV.

The rearrangement links TRBV7-3 to TRBJ1-1; no reliable D call. Trimming pared 2 bases from V and 6 bases from J, leaving 16 bases between. This CDR3 is built from 15 residues. In germline, CDR1 is SGHTA, CDR2 FQGTGA. CDR3 in amino acids: CASSLEFSGRAEAFF. The CDR3 nucleotides read TGTGCCAGCAGCTTAGAGTTCAGCGGTAGGGCTGAAGCTTTCTTT.

This chain joins TRBV30 and TRBJ2-5, with 8 bases aligning to TRBD2. CDR3 size: 13 residues. With V trimmed by 1 base and J by 2 bases, 0 bases remained unmatched. From germline, CDR1 is GTSNPN and CDR2 SVGIG (reference sequence). The CDR3 sequence: CAWSGLAQETQYF. The CDR3 bases are TGTGCCTGGAGTGGACTAGCGCAAGAGACCCAGTACTTC.

The rearrangement uses TRBV6-5 and TRBJ1-2; D unclear. Germline V gene data show CDR1 as MNHEY and CDR2 as SVGAGI. V gave up 2 bases and J gave up 0 bases, with 10 bases separating them. The CDR3 length is 15 residues. CDR3 region: CASSYGPAPNYGYTF. CDR3 DNA sequence: TGTGCCAGCAGTTACGGGCCAGCCCCTAACTATGGCTACACCTTC.

Written as DNA, the CDR3 is TGTGCCACCAGTGACGCCGGGACAGGGGGTTACGAGCAGTACTTC. It translates to CATSDAGTGGYEQYF. This chain links TRBV24-1 with TRBJ2-7, with TRBD1 matching 11 bases. V gave up 4 bases and J gave up 4 bases; unmatched junction bases: 5. The CDR3 covers 15 residues. CDR1 is KGHDR, CDR2 SFDVKD, per germline.

The chain uses TRBV6-1 and TRBJ1-2, with D perhaps TRBD1 (5 bases). CDR3 size: 15 residues. Trimming stripped 2 bases from V and 6 bases from J, with 16 bases between. Germline V CDR1 and CDR2: MNHNS, SASEGT. The CDR3 sequence is CASSEMAGLGNGYTF. The CDR3 coding sequence is TGTGCCAGCAGTGAAATGGCAGGGTTGGGAAATGGCTACACCTTC.

The CDR3, as DNA: TGTGCCAGCAGCCGTTCCCCGGGGTCGAACACCGGGGAGCTGTTTTTT. Its translation: CASSRSPGSNTGELFF. This chain uses TRBV7-2 with TRBJ2-2; D perhaps matches TRBD2 (5 bases). Per germline, CDR1 SGHTA and CDR2 FQGNSA. The CDR3 contains 16 residues. Trimming removed 5 bases at V and 0 bases at J, with 13 bases between. Complete variable domain (other parts from reference TRBV7-2 and TRBJ2-2): GAGVSQSPSNKVTEKGKDVELRCDPISGHTALYWYRQSLGQGLEFLIYFQGNSAPDKSGLPSDRFSAERTGGSVSTLTIQRTQQEDSAVYLCASSRSPGSNTGELFFGEGSRLTVL.

This clonotype was seen a handful of times. This rearrangement joins TRBV5-1 to TRBJ2-2, with D unresolved. The CDR3 consists of 13 residues. The V gene lost 0 bases and the J gene lost 11 bases, with 11 bases spanning the gap. CDR1 and CDR2 (germline): SGHRS, YFSETQ. CDR3 bases: TGCGCCAGCAGCTTGGGAATGCGACCAGAGCTGTTTTTT. Translation: CASSLGMRPELFF.

The chain carries TRBV5-1 and TRBJ2-7, with D perhaps TRBD1 (5 bases). CDR1 and CDR2 (germline): SGHRS, YFSETQ. V was shortened by 2 bases and J by 6 bases, with 15 bases between the two germline ends. The CDR3 totals 14 residues. The CDR3 protein is CASSFDFSGSEQYF. The DNA for the CDR3 is TGCGCCAGCAGCTTCGATTTCTCAGGGTCCGAGCAGTACTTC. Full variable domain (rest looked up from reference TRBV5-1 and TRBJ2-7): KAGVTQTPRYLIKTRGQQVTLSCSPISGHRSVSWYQQTPGQGLQFLFEYFSETQRNKGNFPGRFSGRQFSNSRSEMNVSTLELGDSALYLCASSFDFSGSEQYFGPGTRLTVT.

This clonotype occurred a few times. The genes are TRBV28 and TRBJ2-1; 12 bases align to TRBD2. V lost 8 bases and J lost 3; bases outside the gene matches: 8. This CDR3 contains 16 residues. Germline values: CDR1 MDHEN, CDR2 SYDVKM. CDR3 loop: CASSETSGGFYNEQFF. As DNA, the CDR3 is TGTGCCAGCTCGGAAACTAGCGGGGGGTTCTACAATGAGCAGTTCTTC.

The rearrangement uses TRBV20-1 and TRBJ2-7; D call uncertain. The CDR3 length is 13 residues. The germline V gene encodes CDR1 DFQATT and CDR2 SNEGSKA (reference sequence). The V end was cut by 6 bases, the J end by 2 bases, with 14 bases between. CDR3 sequence (DNA): TGCAGTGCCGTTGACTGGTATGCCTACGAGCAGTACTTC. It encodes CSAVDWYAYEQYF.